This T cell receptor (beta chain) was observed in a study of cytomegalovirus exposure and HLA in healthy donors. Study background: Earlier results showed almost 120 million unique TCR beta sequences derived from approximately 180 million T cells. Among around 400 genotyped donors, approximately 80% fell in the Caucasian-associated ancestry cluster.

Study findings and constraints: The authors later found TCR association rates varying by HLA locus, with DRB1 most and HLA-C fewest.

Primers included in the PCR were 60 Vbeta and 13 Jbeta primers. Method: immunoSEQ multiplex PCR; TCRdb's copy keeps in-frame clones and lacks some. The data contain 120,000 or so clones, approximately 79% of them singletons. In regard to this clone: Its specificity is not known.

Germline V gene sequence: CDR1 SEHNR, CDR2 FQNEAQ (reference sequence). The CDR3 runs to 16 residues. The J segment lost 5 bases and the V segment lost 0 bases, leaving 9 bases of the junction unmatched. The sequence came from a man aged 25-40 years in good health and CMV-seronegative. Sequenced: PBMCs. V and J are TRBV7-9 and TRBJ1-2, with 7 bases aligning to TRBD1. The CDR3 DNA is TGTGCCAGCAGCTTAGCCGGGACAGAGGGCACGTATGGCTACACCTTC. Translation: CASSLAGTEGTYGYTF.